Presented here are 4 T cell receptor beta chains from one specimen sequenced in a study of cytomegalovirus exposure and HLA in healthy donors. PCR was performed using 60 Vbeta and 13 Jbeta primers. Produced via immunoSEQ multiplex PCR; TCRdb's table is partial and in-frame only. The sample has approximately 220,000 clones; around 80% are singletons. Sequences were obtained from PBMCs. All receptors come from a boy between 2 and 15 years old in good health and CMV-seronegative.

This clone was counted once. V and J are TRBV19 and TRBJ2-5; 9 bases line up with TRBD2. Germline lookup yields CDR1 LNHDA and CDR2 SQIVND (reference sequence). V lost 7 bases to trimming and J lost 2 bases; unmatched junction nucleotides: 5. This CDR3 region has 14 residues. The CDR3 DNA reads TGTGCCAGTATGACGACTAGCGGACAAGAGACCCAGTACTTC. It yields the protein CASMTTSGQETQYF.

The chain carries TRBV19 and TRBJ1-1; 7 bases map to TRBD1. The germline V gene encodes CDR1 LNHDA and CDR2 SQIVND (reference sequence). This CDR3 is built from 15 residues. V lost 6 bases to trimming and J lost 5 bases; unmatched junction nucleotides: 12. CDR3 residues: CASSPQGQHPTEAFF. CDR3 nucleotide sequence: TGTGCCAGTAGCCCGCAGGGACAGCACCCAACTGAAGCTTTCTTT.

This sequence joins TRBV7-9 and TRBJ2-3; tentative D call: TRBD1 (6 bases). Trimming cost V 6 bases and J 2 bases, with 18 bases left between them. CDR3 length: 16 amino acids. Germline values: CDR1 SEHNR, CDR2 FQNEAQ (reference sequence). The CDR3 region has the DNA TGTGCCAGCAGTCCCGGGACAAATCTTTTCACAGATACGCAGTATTTT. Protein: CASSPGTNLFTDTQYF. The full variable domain, in which reference TRBV7-9 and TRBJ2-3 provide the parts outside the CDR3, is DTGVSQNPRHKITKRGQNVTFRCDPISEHNRLYWYRQTLGQGPEFLTYFQNEAQLEKSRLLSDRFSAERPKGSFSTLEIQRTEQGDSAMYLCASSPGTNLFTDTQYFGPGTRLTVL.

V is TRBV11-2 and J is TRBJ1-3, with a possible D match to TRBD1 (6 bases). Trimming left V 1 base short and J 2 bases short, with 9 bases between. CDR3 size: 15 residues. Germline loops: CDR1 SGHAT, CDR2 FQNNGV. The CDR3 DNA is TGTGCCAGCAGCTTAGTCAGGGGAGCTGGAAACACCATATATTTT. It is translated as CASSLVRGAGNTIYF.